A single sample is the source of the 21 T cell receptor beta chains below, sequenced in a study of blood T cell repertoires in COVID-19. Repertoires were generated with immunoSEQ multiplex PCR, while TCRdb's copy carries only in-frame clones and drops some. This sample has approximately 120,000 clones, with roughly 90% found just once. Sequencing was done on a sample of peripheral blood. These receptor sequences come from a woman of 80 years or more with acute or convalescent COVID-19.

This sequence joins TRBV12-5 and TRBJ2-2, with TRBD1 identical over 11 bases. Looked up from germline, CDR1 is LGHNT and CDR2 is FRNRAP. This CDR3 comprises 16 residues. V was clipped by 1 base and J by 5 bases; unmatched bases: 3. CDR3 sequence (DNA): TGTGCTAGTGGTTTGGGGACAGGGGGCTGGACCGGGGAGCTGTTTTTT. Protein sequence: CASGLGTGGWTGELFF. The whole variable domain, filled in from reference TRBV12-5 and TRBJ2-2, reads DARVTQTPRHKVTEMGQEVTMRCQPILGHNTVFWYRQTMMQGLELLAYFRNRAPLDDSGMPKDRFSAEMPDATLATLKIQPSEPRDSAVYFCASGLGTGGWTGELFFGEGSRLTVL.

The chain carries TRBV27 and TRBJ1-6, with 10 bases matching TRBD1. The V and J ends lost 6 bases and 7 bases, in that order; junction bases with no gene match: 3. CDR3 length: 14 amino acids. Germline-derived CDR1 and CDR2 are MNHEY and SMNVEV (reference sequence). As DNA, the CDR3 is TGTGCCAGCAGCAAGGGACAGGGGAATTCACCCCTCCACTTT. It translates to CASSKGQGNSPLHF.

The V and J genes are TRBV7-9 and TRBJ1-2; tentatively, D is TRBD1 (6 bases). Germline CDR1 SEHNR, CDR2 FQNEAQ (reference sequence). V lost 2 bases to trimming and J lost 5 bases, with 12 bases between them. The CDR3 spans 14 residues. The CDR3 nucleotides read TGTGCCAGCAGCTTAAAACAGGGACATTATGGCTACACCTTC. This encodes CASSLKQGHYGYTF. The full variable domain, rest sourced from reference TRBV7-9 and TRBJ1-2, is DTGVSQNPRHKITKRGQNVTFRCDPISEHNRLYWYRQTLGQGPEFLTYFQNEAQLEKSRLLSDRFSAERPKGSFSTLEIQRTEQGDSAMYLCASSLKQGHYGYTFGSGTRLTVV.

This clone was found a few times. The chain is built from TRBV7-8 and TRBJ1-1; D call uncertain. Germline CDR1 reads SGHVS; CDR2 reads FQNEAQ. This CDR3 has 12 residues. Trimming removed 3 bases at V and 6 bases at J, with 8 bases between. CDR3 residues: CASSLREAEAFF. The DNA for the CDR3 is TGTGCCAGCAGCTTGAGGGAGGCTGAAGCTTTCTTT.

This rearrangement joins TRBV11-2 to TRBJ1-1, with 8 nucleotides matching TRBD1. Germline V gene lookup returns CDR1 SGHAT and CDR2 FQNNGV. The CDR3 covers 15 residues. Losses at the gene ends were 3 bases for V and 5 bases for J; bases not matched to a gene: 8. The CDR3 DNA is TGTGCCAGCAGCTTTAGACAGGGGATGAGGACTGAAGCTTTCTTT. Its protein is CASSFRQGMRTEAFF. Together with reference TRBV11-2 and TRBJ1-1, the CDR3 gives the full variable domain: EAGVAQSPRYKIIEKRQSVAFWCNPISGHATLYWYQQILGQGPKLLIQFQNNGVVDDSQLPKDRFSAERLKGVDSTLKIQPAKLEDSAVYLCASSFRQGMRTEAFFGQGTRLTVV.

This sequence joins TRBV7-2 and TRBJ2-1, with D maybe TRBD2 (5 bases). This CDR3 has 17 residues. Germline CDR1 SGHTA, CDR2 FQGNSA. The V end lost 4 bases, the J end lost 2 bases, and 18 bases lay between the germline ends. The CDR3 region is CASSSPIASTTYNEQFF. The CDR3 DNA sequence: TGTGCCAGCAGCTCACCGATAGCGTCTACGACCTACAATGAGCAGTTCTTC.

The CDR3 DNA is TGTGCCAGCAGCCTCCAGGGCAGGAATGAGCAGTTCTTC. Protein sequence: CASSLQGRNEQFF. J is TRBJ2-1 and V is TRBV3-1 (or the pseudogene TRBV3-2); possible D gene TRBD1, 5 bases. CDR1 LGHDT and CDR2 YNNKEL come from the germline V gene (reference sequence). Between the trimmed V and J ends, which lost 4 bases and 7 bases, there was a span of 11 bases. The CDR3 is 13 residues long.

A note on this clone: Other nucleotide sequences from this sample produce the same CDR3. The genes are TRBV3-1 (or the pseudogene TRBV3-2) and TRBJ2-1, with TRBD2 matching over 14 bases. CDR3 length equals 14 residues. V lost 3 bases, J lost 10 bases, and 2 bases stayed unmatched. From germline, CDR1 is LGHDT and CDR2 YNNKEL (reference sequence). CDR3 sequence: CASSQGTSGGEQFF. The DNA of the CDR3 is TGTGCCAGCAGCCAGGGGACTAGCGGGGGAGAGCAGTTCTTC.

CDR3 nucleotides: TGCGCCAGCAGCTTGGGGGGGACACAAATAGCTGAAGCTTTCTTT. Its translation is CASSLGGTQIAEAFF. The chain employs TRBV5-1 and TRBJ1-1, with D possibly matching TRBD1 (6 bases). CDR3 length equals 15 residues. CDR1 and CDR2 from the germline V gene are SGHRS and YFSETQ. V was shortened by 0 bases and J by 6 bases, with 15 bases between the two germline ends.

This chain links TRBV19 with TRBJ1-5, with a weak D call TRBD1 (6 bases). CDR3 length: 17 amino acids. Germline-derived CDR1 and CDR2 are LNHDA and SQIVND (reference sequence). The V end was cut by 7 bases, the J end by 2 bases, with 21 bases between. The CDR3 nucleotides are TGTGCCAGTACCCCCATGGGGGGGGCGGACGGCAATCAGCCCCAGCATTTT. This codes for CASTPMGGADGNQPQHF.

V gene TRBV3-1 (or the pseudogene TRBV3-2) combines with J gene TRBJ2-2; 10 nucleotides line up with TRBD2. Germline CDR1 reads LGHDT; CDR2 reads YNNKEL (reference sequence). V shed 6 bases and J 3 bases; nucleotides not matched to a gene: 4. This CDR3 comprises 15 residues. The CDR3 spells CASRRTSGHTGELFF. Written as DNA, the CDR3 is TGTGCCAGCAGACGGACTAGCGGTCACACCGGGGAGCTGTTTTTT.

The chain is built from TRBV25-1 and TRBJ2-7; 9 positions match TRBD2. Germline CDR1 and CDR2: MGHDK and SYGVNS. The junction had 3 bases not matched to a gene; V was cut back by 3 bases and J by 0 bases. This CDR3 comprises 15 residues. CDR3 bases: TGTGCCAGCAGTGAGAGTAGCGGGAGCTCCTACGAGCAGTACTTC. Residues: CASSESSGSSYEQYF.

V is TRBV7-2 and J is TRBJ2-5; perhaps TRBD1 as D (6 bases). Trimming left V 1 base short and J 4 bases short, with 10 bases between. CDR1 SGHTA and CDR2 FQGNSA come from the germline V gene. This CDR3 is built from 14 residues. The CDR3 region is CASSLETGRETQYF. The CDR3 DNA reads TGTGCCAGCAGCTTAGAAACAGGGAGAGAGACCCAGTACTTC.

Comment on this clone: The junction and the germline gene differ at one end; a read error may be behind it. J is TRBJ1-2 and V is TRBV3-1 (or the pseudogene TRBV3-2), with a tentative D call TRBD1 (6 bases). In germline, CDR1 is LGHDT, CDR2 YNNKEL (reference sequence). The CDR3 length is 17 residues. CDR3 DNA: TGTGCCAGCACCCAATACCCTCAAGTTGGGGGCGATTATGGCTACACCTTC. It specifies CASTQYPQVGGDYGYTF.

J is TRBJ1-1 and V is TRBV19, with TRBD1 identical over 8 bases. The CDR3 is made up of 14 amino acids. Germline CDR1 reads LNHDA; CDR2 reads SQIVND (reference sequence). Losses at the gene ends were 3 bases for V and 0 bases for J; bases not matched to a gene: 0. The CDR3 spells CASSMDRVNTEAFF. Here the CDR3 DNA reads TGTGCCAGTAGTATGGACAGGGTGAACACTGAAGCTTTCTTT.

The chain couples TRBV3-1 (or the pseudogene TRBV3-2) to TRBJ1-6; D might be TRBD1 (6 bases). This CDR3 spans 15 amino acids. Germline CDR1 LGHDT, CDR2 YNNKEL (reference sequence). The V gene lost 2 bases and the J gene lost 7 bases, with 12 bases spanning the gap. Written as DNA, the CDR3 is TGTGCCAGCAGCCAAATCAGGGGAGTGAATTCACCCCTCCACTTT. Its translation: CASSQIRGVNSPLHF.

A few counts support this clone. The V gene is TRBV29-1, the J gene TRBJ2-5, with 11 bases matching TRBD1. V shed 2 bases and J 7 bases; nucleotides not matched to a gene: 15. Germline V gene sequence: CDR1 SQVTM, CDR2 ANQGSEA. There are 17 residues in the CDR3. The DNA of the CDR3 is TGCAGCGTTGAATCCCGGCGGAGGGACAGGGGGTCTGTGACCCAGTACTTC. It yields the protein CSVESRRRDRGSVTQYF.

The V and J genes are TRBV5-1 and TRBJ2-2, with 8 bases identical to TRBD1. With V trimmed by 2 bases and J by 4 bases, 1 base remained unmatched. Germline CDR1 and CDR2: SGHRS and YFSETQ. The CDR3 loop spans 14 amino acids. The CDR3 DNA reads as TGCGCCAGCAGCTTTACAGGGGGCACCGGGGAGCTGTTTTTT. Residues: CASSFTGGTGELFF.

The gene calls are TRBV6-5 and TRBJ1-2, with unresolved D. Trimming stripped 6 bases from V and 6 bases from J, with 11 bases between. This CDR3 region has 12 residues. Germline V gene lookup returns CDR1 MNHEY and CDR2 SVGAGI. The CDR3 DNA reads as TGTGCCAGCAGGGCCCGTAGCCATGGCTACACCTTC. Its protein product is CASRARSHGYTF.

The chain carries TRBV3-1 (or the pseudogene TRBV3-2) and TRBJ1-6, with D possibly matching TRBD1 (6 bases). CDR3 size: 19 residues. Trimming took 0 bases from V and 0 from J, leaving 15 bases between them. Germline-derived CDR1 and CDR2 are LGHDT and YNNKEL (reference sequence). CDR3 sequence (DNA): TGTGCCAGCAGCCAAGACGGACAGAGTCCTAGCTCCTATAATTCACCCCTCCACTTT. It yields the protein CASSQDGQSPSSYNSPLHF.

This chain connects TRBV29-1 to TRBJ1-2; 8 bases are shared with TRBD1. The V gene end was trimmed by 7 bases and the J gene end by 8 bases; junction bases not matched to a gene: 12. Germline lookup yields CDR1 SQVTM and CDR2 ANQGSEA. This CDR3 comprises 13 residues. CDR3 sequence reads: CSGSSGGAGGYTF. In DNA, the CDR3 is TGCAGCGGCTCCTCAGGGGGCGCGGGGGGCTACACCTTC.